A single sample gave rise to the 5 T cell receptor beta chains below, sequenced in a study of cytomegalovirus exposure and HLA in healthy donors. It was with 60 Vbeta and 13 Jbeta primers that the PCR ran. TCRdb's table, derived via immunoSEQ multiplex PCR, lists solely in-frame clones and lacks some. The profile shows more than 200,000 clones, about 84% of them singletons. Input material: PBMCs. The receptors shown here come from a human donor in good health.

The count of this clone is one. The gene calls are TRBV7-3 and TRBJ2-3; 8 nucleotides match TRBD2. Germline assignment: CDR1 SGHTA and CDR2 FQGTGA. CDR3 size: 15 residues. V gave up 5 bases and J gave up 0 bases; unmatched junction bases: 4. CDR3: CASSETSGSTDTQYF. The CDR3 nucleotides read TGTGCCAGCAGCGAAACTAGCGGTAGCACAGATACGCAGTATTTT. The whole variable domain, filled in from reference TRBV7-3 and TRBJ2-3, reads GAGVSQTPSNKVTEKGKYVELRCDPISGHTALYWYRQSLGQGPEFLIYFQGTGAADDSGLPNDRFFAVRPEGSVSTLKIQRTERGDSAVYLCASSETSGSTDTQYFGPGTRLTVL.

V and J are TRBV5-8 and TRBJ2-3; D is perhaps TRBD2 (5 bases). V dropped 2 bases and J dropped 2 bases, with 9 bases sitting between them. Germline loops: CDR1 SGHTS, CDR2 YDEGEE. The CDR3 loop spans 14 amino acids. In DNA, the CDR3 is TGTGCCAGCAGCTTTTCGGGAAACACAGATACGCAGTATTTT. The encoded protein is CASSFSGNTDTQYF.

V usage is TRBV6-6 and J usage is TRBJ2-7; 8 bases agree with TRBD1. Germline CDR1 MNHNY, CDR2 SVGAGI (reference sequence). V shed 7 bases, J shed 6 bases, and the junction held 8 bases outside the gene matches. The CDR3 covers 13 residues. This CDR3 is CASKRQGAGEQYF. In nucleotides, the CDR3 is TGTGCCAGCAAAAGGCAGGGGGCCGGCGAGCAGTACTTC.

The chain carries TRBV9 and TRBJ2-2; 7 nucleotides match TRBD2. Germline values: CDR1 SGDLS, CDR2 YYNGEE. The CDR3 has 16 residues. Germline trimming cut 0 bases from V and 6 bases from J; bases unmatched to any gene: 8. CDR3 sequence: CASSVVGSGFAGELFF. The CDR3 DNA sequence: TGTGCCAGCAGCGTAGTTGGTAGCGGGTTCGCCGGGGAGCTGTTTTTT.

The chain couples TRBV9 to TRBJ2-1, with 14 bases matching TRBD2. Germline V gene data show CDR1 as SGDLS and CDR2 as YYNGEE. This CDR3 has 16 amino acids. J was trimmed by 6 bases and V by 3 bases; bases with no gene match: 5. The CDR3 here is CASSAGTSGRINEQFF. CDR3 bases: TGTGCCAGCAGCGCCGGGACTAGCGGGAGAATCAATGAGCAGTTCTTC.